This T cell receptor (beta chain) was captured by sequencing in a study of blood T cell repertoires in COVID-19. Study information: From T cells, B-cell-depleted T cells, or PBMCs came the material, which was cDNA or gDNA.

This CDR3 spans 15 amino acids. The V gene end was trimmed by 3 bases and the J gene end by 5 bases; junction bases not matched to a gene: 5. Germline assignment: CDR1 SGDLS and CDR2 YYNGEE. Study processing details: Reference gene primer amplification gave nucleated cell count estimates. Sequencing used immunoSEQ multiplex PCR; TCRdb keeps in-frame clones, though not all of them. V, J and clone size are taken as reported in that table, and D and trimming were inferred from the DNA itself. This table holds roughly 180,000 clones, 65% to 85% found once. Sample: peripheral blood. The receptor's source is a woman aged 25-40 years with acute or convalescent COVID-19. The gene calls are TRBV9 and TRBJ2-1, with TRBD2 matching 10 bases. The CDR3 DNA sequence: TGTGCCAGCAGCGACGGACTAGCGGAACACAATGAGCAGTTCTTC. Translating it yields CASSDGLAEHNEQFF.